Presented here are 15 T cell receptor beta chains from one specimen sequenced in a study of T cells in tuberculosis. Produced via immunoSEQ multiplex PCR; TCRdb's table is partial and in-frame only. The sample consists of about 40,000 clones, 94% of them appearing once. The time point was: new active TB diagnosis, blood taken before or within 7 days of starting treatment. The starting material was PBMCs, obtained at tuberculosis diagnosis. These receptors all stem from an adult with tuberculosis.

This clone was observed a single time. The chain combines TRBV28 with TRBJ2-1, with 11 bases fitting TRBD1. There are 17 residues in the CDR3. Germline assignment: CDR1 MDHEN and CDR2 SYDVKM. J was trimmed by 2 bases and V by 5 bases; bases with no gene match: 8. CDR3 protein: CASSGTGTGGAYNEQFF. CDR3 bases: TGTGCCAGCAGTGGAACCGGGACAGGGGGTGCCTACAATGAGCAGTTCTTC.

This chain uses TRBV29-1 with TRBJ2-7; no reliable D call. The CDR3 sequence is 12 residues long. The germline V gene has CDR1 SQVTM and CDR2 ANQGSEA. V lost 1 base and J lost 6, with 10 bases in between. Written as DNA, the CDR3 is TGCAGCGTTGAAGTCGGGTTCTCCGAGCAGTACTTC. Protein product: CSVEVGFSEQYF.

This chain connects TRBV29-1 to TRBJ2-1; 15 nucleotides match TRBD2. V shed 8 bases and J 5 bases; nucleotides not matched to a gene: 4. Germline assignment: CDR1 SQVTM and CDR2 ANQGSEA. This CDR3 has 14 amino acids. Here the CDR3 DNA reads TGCAGCTTAGGACTAGCGGGGGGGGACAATGAGCAGTTCTTC. Translated, it gives CSLGLAGGDNEQFF.

Concerning this clone: Other DNA sequences within the sample encode an identical CDR3. J is TRBJ1-3 and V is TRBV5-1; D is ambiguous. Looked up from germline, CDR1 is SGHRS and CDR2 is YFSETQ. The CDR3 runs 14 residues. Trimming took off 2 bases at V and 1 base at J, with 7 bases between the two ends. The CDR3 here is CASSLTVSGNTIYF. The CDR3 DNA is TGCGCCAGCAGCTTAACAGTATCTGGAAACACCATATATTTT.

The chain is built from TRBV15 and TRBJ1-2, with D perhaps matching TRBD1 (5 bases). V lost 1 base and J 10 bases, leaving 13 bases between the germline ends. The CDR3 loop spans 13 amino acids. Germline CDR1 LNHNV, CDR2 YYDKDF (reference sequence). CDR3 region: CATSRVGTDDYTF. DNA of the CDR3: TGTGCCACCAGCAGAGTGGGGACTGACGACTACACCTTC.

The genes are TRBV10-3 and TRBJ1-4, with D perhaps TRBD1 (6 bases). Germline assignment: CDR1 ENHRY and CDR2 SYGVKD. There are 15 residues in the CDR3. V was trimmed by 0 bases and J by 8 bases, leaving 13 bases between them. This chain's CDR3 is CAISESGTGKEKLFF. CDR3 coding DNA: TGTGCCATCAGTGAGTCGGGAACAGGGAAAGAAAAACTGTTTTTT.

The chain uses TRBV2 and TRBJ2-5, with TRBD1 matching 7 bases. V trimming: 7 bases; J trimming: 4 bases; junction bases outside the gene matches: 9. The germline CDR1 and CDR2 sequences are SNHLY and FYNNEI. The CDR3 spans 14 residues. The CDR3, as DNA: TGTGCCAGCAAGAGACAGGGATCGGGAGAGACCCAGTACTTC. It codes for CASKRQGSGETQYF.

This sequence joins TRBV27 and TRBJ2-2, with TRBD1 matching over 12 bases. The J segment lost 6 bases and the V segment lost 5 bases, leaving 4 bases of the junction unmatched. The CDR3 has 15 amino acids. Germline V gene sequence: CDR1 MNHEY, CDR2 SMNVEV (reference sequence). CDR3 sequence reads: CASSRDRGLSGELFF. CDR3 bases: TGTGCCAGCAGTCGGGACAGGGGGCTTTCCGGGGAGCTGTTTTTT.

The sample holds one count of this clone. Here the CDR3 DNA reads TGCGCCAGCAGCCATCCTATCTCGAGCCCATTCCGTACCTCTGGAAACACCATATATTTT. This codes for CASSHPISSPFRTSGNTIYF. The chain employs TRBV4-3 and TRBJ1-3, with unresolved D. There are 20 residues in the CDR3. Per the germline V gene, CDR1 is LGHNA and CDR2 is YSLEER. Trimming cost V 3 bases and J 0 bases, with 24 bases left between them.

The chain couples TRBV11-2 to TRBJ2-7; D is possibly TRBD1 (6 bases). The germline V gene encodes CDR1 SGHAT and CDR2 FQNNGV. The germline V and J ends were trimmed by 5 bases and 1 base, with 12 bases remaining between them. The CDR3 runs to 14 residues. The CDR3: CASSAYRESYEQYF. The CDR3 DNA is TGTGCCAGCAGCGCCTACAGGGAGTCCTACGAGCAGTACTTC.

This rearrangement joins TRBV7-8 to TRBJ2-1; no definite D call. The V and J ends lost 4 bases and 1 base respectively, with 17 bases between them. The CDR3 consists of 17 residues. Germline V gives CDR1 SGHVS, CDR2 FQNEAQ. CDR3 amino acids: CASSWPGGGRSYNEQFF. DNA of the CDR3: TGTGCCAGCAGCTGGCCCGGTGGCGGAAGGTCCTACAATGAGCAGTTCTTC.

The chain links TRBV25-1 to TRBJ2-7; 7 nucleotides agree with TRBD1. The CDR3 has 15 residues. The V gene's germline CDR1 is MGHDK and CDR2 SYGVNS. V was pared by 5 bases and J by 2 bases, with 9 bases of the junction left unmatched. CDR3 region: CASSPPETGPYEQYF. The CDR3 DNA reads as TGTGCCAGCAGTCCACCAGAGACAGGGCCCTACGAGCAGTACTTC.

The chain combines TRBV7-2 with TRBJ1-2; 9 bases agree with TRBD1. J was trimmed by 6 bases and V by 5 bases; bases with no gene match: 10. This CDR3 comprises 15 residues. Looked up from germline, CDR1 is SGHTA and CDR2 is FQGNSA. CDR3 region: CASSPRDRDPNGYTF. In nucleotides, the CDR3 is TGTGCCAGCAGCCCACGGGACAGGGACCCGAATGGCTACACCTTC.

The rearrangement uses TRBV18 and TRBJ1-3; possible D gene TRBD1, 5 bases. The V and J ends lost 3 bases and 0 bases respectively, with 18 bases between them. CDR1 is KGHSH, CDR2 LQKENI, per germline. The CDR3 contains 18 residues. CDR3 nucleotide sequence: TGTGCCAGCTCACCTTTTTATGCGGAGGGGTCCTCTGGAAACACCATATATTTT. This gives the protein CASSPFYAEGSSGNTIYF.

The chain joins TRBV9 to TRBJ2-2; TRBD2 matches at 12 bases. The germline V gene has CDR1 SGDLS and CDR2 YYNGEE. The CDR3 consists of 17 residues. V shed 4 bases, J shed 5 bases, and the junction held 9 bases outside the gene matches. CDR3 protein: CASSSSSSGGVTGELFF. The CDR3 nucleotides are TGTGCCAGCAGCTCGAGCTCTAGCGGGGGGGTTACCGGGGAGCTGTTTTTT.